This TCR beta chain was recovered during a study of T cells in Graves' hyperthyroidism and ophthalmopathy. Calling Graves' hyperthyroidism stable meant ophthalmopathy did not progress within 18 months. Patients between 18 and 65 years old had hyperthyroidism, newly diagnosed and lasting under 2 months. Template material for amplifying TCR beta CDR3 regions consisted of RNA transcripts. The TCR CDR3 first-round RT-PCR relied on the HTBI primer set. From the multiplex PCR reads, TCRdb called clonotypes with MiXCR, one entry per CDR3 protein. The table includes about 690,000 distinct CDR3 sequences, around a sixth detected once. The V end was cut by 6 bases, the J end by 0 bases, with 12 bases between. The CDR3 extends over 15 amino acids. Germline lookup yields CDR1 MNHNS and CDR2 SASEGT. This clonotype came up once.

The receptor was derived from a man aged 50 or older with Graves' hyperthyroidism. The sample was blood. The chain couples TRBV6-1 to TRBJ1-3; the D gene is possibly TRBD1 (5 bases). CDR3 loop: CASRETGSSGNTIYF. The CDR3 DNA sequence: TGTGCCAGCAGAGAAACAGGAAGCTCTGGAAACACCATATATTTT.